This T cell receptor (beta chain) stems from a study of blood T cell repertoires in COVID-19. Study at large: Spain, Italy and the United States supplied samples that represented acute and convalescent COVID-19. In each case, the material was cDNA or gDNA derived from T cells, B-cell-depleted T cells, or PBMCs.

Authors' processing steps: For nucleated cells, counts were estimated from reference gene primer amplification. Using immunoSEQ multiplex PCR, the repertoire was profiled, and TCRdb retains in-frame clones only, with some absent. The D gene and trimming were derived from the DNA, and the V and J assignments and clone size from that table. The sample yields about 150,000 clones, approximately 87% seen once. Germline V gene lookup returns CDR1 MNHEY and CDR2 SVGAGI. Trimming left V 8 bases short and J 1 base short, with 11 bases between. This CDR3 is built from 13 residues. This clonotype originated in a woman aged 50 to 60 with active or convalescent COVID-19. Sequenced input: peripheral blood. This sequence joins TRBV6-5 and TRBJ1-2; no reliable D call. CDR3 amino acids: CASEDGVNYGYTF. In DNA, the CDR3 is TGTGCCAGCGAGGACGGGGTTAACTATGGCTACACCTTC.